The entry below describes one T cell receptor beta chain. Its antigen remains unknown. TRB rearrangements were amplified by touch-down multiplex PCR with mixed TRB-A/B primers. Each CDR3 protein gets one entry in TCRdb, which reprocessed the multiplex PCR reads and gives no DNA. Here the sample table reports fewer than 6,500 distinct CDR3 sequences. TRB amplification used 250 ng of peripheral blood genomic DNA. This CDR3 is 15 amino acids long. Germline V gives CDR1 GTSNPN, CDR2 SVGIG (reference sequence). This sample was included in a study of T cell clusters in autoimmune cytopenias. Study conclusions and caveats: The cluster-lack signature was not seen for secondary cytopenia versus chronic lymphocytic leukemia.

In addition, the sample was reused for a study of T cell repertoires in aging, cancer and after chemotherapy. In that study: Median generation probability rose over the chemotherapy interval in each cancer cohort, suggesting rebound thymic output.

This receptor was obtained from a human donor in good health. The chain carries TRBV30 and TRBJ2-5; TCRdb selects TRBD2, and the lack of DNA leaves this call unchecked. The sequencing input was peripheral blood. The CDR3 protein is CAWSVASGGQETQYF.